These 17 T cell receptor beta chains share one sample of origin, sequenced in a study of CD8 T cells in acute hepatitis C reinfection. The time point is: naive CD8 control sorted from an acute-time-point sample. The table came from immunoSEQ multiplex PCR; TCRdb's copy has only in-frame clones and leaves some out. The sample yields 30,000 to 40,000 clones, roughly 85% seen once. The sequenced material came from naive CD8+ T cells from PBMCs. The source is a young woman who spontaneously cleared hepatitis C infection.

The chain has TRBV10-3 and TRBJ1-3; maybe TRBD1 (5 bases). The germline gives CDR1 ENHRY, CDR2 SYGVKD. The V end was cut by 0 bases, the J end by 0 bases, with 9 bases between. This CDR3 has 16 amino acids. CDR3 nucleotide sequence: TGTGCCATCAGTGAGTCGCCGGGGCGCTCTGGAAACACCATATATTTT. As protein: CAISESPGRSGNTIYF.

This chain links TRBV21-1 with TRBJ1-2. TRBV21-1 is classified as a pseudogene. The CDR3 spans 15 residues. The DNA of the CDR3 is TGTGCCAGCAGCAAAGCGAGTCGGGGCGGATATGGCTACACCTTC. It yields the protein CASSKASRGGYGYTF.

The chain is built from TRBV29-1 and TRBJ1-2, with 7 bases aligning to TRBD1. Unmatched junction bases numbered 6, after V lost 2 bases and J lost 3 bases. Germline V gives CDR1 SQVTM, CDR2 ANQGSEA. The CDR3 spans 14 residues. This CDR3 reads CSVEYAGTDYGYTF. The CDR3 coding sequence is TGCAGCGTTGAATATGCTGGGACAGACTATGGCTACACCTTC. The full variable domain, with the rest looked up from reference TRBV29-1 and TRBJ1-2, is SAVISQKPSRDICQRGTSLTIQCQVDSQVTMMFWYRQQPGQSLTLIATANQGSEATYESGFVIDKFPISRPNLTFSTLTVSNMSPEDSSIYLCSVEYAGTDYGYTFGSGTRLTVV.

This clone came up a few times. The chain is built from TRBV12-5 and TRBJ1-5; 7 bases align to TRBD1. CDR3 length: 15 amino acids. Germline CDR1 LGHNT, CDR2 FRNRAP. The trim removed 1 base at V and 4 bases at J, leaving 4 bases unmatched. CDR3 sequence (DNA): TGTGCTAGTGGTTTGGGAAACAGGGGTAATCAGCCCCAGCATTTT. It encodes CASGLGNRGNQPQHF.

V gene TRBV29-1 combines with J gene TRBJ2-5; D gene ambiguous. V was shortened by 0 bases and J by 5 bases, with 10 bases between the two germline ends. The CDR3 runs 13 residues. The germline CDR1 and CDR2 sequences are SQVTM and ANQGSEA. The CDR3: CSVEDRIEETQYF. In nucleotides, the CDR3 is TGCAGCGTTGAAGACAGAATCGAGGAGACCCAGTACTTC.

The V gene is TRBV19, the J gene TRBJ1-5; D call uncertain. V was clipped by 10 bases and J by 0 bases, with 16 bases between them. The CDR3 is made up of 15 amino acids. In germline, CDR1 is LNHDA, CDR2 SQIVND (reference sequence). Here the CDR3 DNA reads TGTGCCACCTCTCCCTTCGCGGGTAGCAATCAGCCCCAGCATTTT. Its translation is CATSPFAGSNQPQHF.

The rearrangement joins TRBV7-8 to TRBJ2-3; perhaps TRBD2 as D (6 bases). The CDR3 is 15 residues long. Trimming stripped 5 bases from V and 6 bases from J, with 18 bases between. CDR1 is SGHVS, CDR2 FQNEAQ, per germline. The CDR3 spells CASSPMSRERDTQYF. The CDR3 DNA is TGTGCCAGCAGCCCTATGAGTCGGGAGCGGGATACGCAGTATTTT.

The J gene is TRBJ2-5, the V gene TRBV7-3; maybe TRBD2 (6 bases). The J call may be mistaken, given a closer DNA end match to TRBJ2-7. The length of the CDR3 is 15 residues. The germline gives CDR1 SGHTA, CDR2 FQGTGA. The CDR3 DNA follows: TGTGCCAGCAGCTTAGAAGGCGGGGCCACCTACGAGCAGTACTTC. As protein: CASSLEGGATYEQYF.

The chain employs TRBV9 and TRBJ2-7; 10 bases align to TRBD2. Germline V gene lookup returns CDR1 SGDLS and CDR2 YYNGEE. The length of the CDR3 is 17 residues. The junction had 14 bases not matched to a gene; V was cut back by 4 bases and J by 4 bases. The CDR3 nucleotides read TGTGCCAGCAGCCTTAATGGGAACTCTAGCGGGAGATACGAGCAGTACTTC. Amino acid sequence: CASSLNGNSSGRYEQYF.

This chain uses TRBV15 with TRBJ2-1; no clear D. Germline CDR1 is LNHNV and CDR2 is YYDKDF (reference sequence). The CDR3 covers 16 residues. V lost 3 bases and J lost 0, with 12 bases in between. CDR3 region: CATSSPPIGSYNEQFF. As DNA, the CDR3 is TGTGCCACCAGCAGCCCTCCGATTGGCTCCTACAATGAGCAGTTCTTC.

To note about this clone: At one boundary the junction diverges from the germline segment, which might be a read error. V is TRBV5-1 and J is TRBJ2-7; 8 bases align to TRBD1. This CDR3 region has 14 residues. The germline V gene encodes CDR1 SGHRS and CDR2 YFSETQ. The CDR3 reads CASSLGTGTYEQYF. Here the CDR3 DNA reads TGTGCCAGCAGCTTGGGGACAGGCACCTACGAGCAGTACTTC.

The CDR3 here is CASSALADEQFF. The CDR3 nucleotides read TGTGCCAGCAGCGCCCTAGCGGATGAGCAGTTCTTC. V and J are TRBV27 and TRBJ2-1; 7 bases align to TRBD2. The V segment lost 6 bases and the J segment 8 bases; nucleotides outside the gene matches: 4. CDR1 is MNHEY, CDR2 SMNVEV, per germline (reference sequence). This CDR3 spans 12 amino acids.

J is TRBJ1-6 and V is TRBV6-5, with a possible D match to TRBD1 (5 bases). V was shortened by 6 bases and J by 4 bases, with 10 bases between the two germline ends. This CDR3 contains 14 residues. The germline V gene encodes CDR1 MNHEY and CDR2 SVGAGI. The chain's CDR3 is CASRRDGYNSPLHF. The DNA of the CDR3 is TGTGCCAGCAGAAGGGACGGATATAATTCACCCCTCCACTTT.

This clone was picked up a small number of times. The chain employs TRBV5-1 and TRBJ1-5; D is unclear. The length of the CDR3 is 13 residues. The germline V and J ends were trimmed by 0 bases and 4 bases, with 5 bases remaining between them. Per the germline V gene, CDR1 is SGHRS and CDR2 is YFSETQ. The CDR3 nucleotides read TGCGCCAGCAGCTTGGAGAGGAATCAGCCCCAGCATTTT. Translating it yields CASSLERNQPQHF.

The chain uses TRBV21-1 and TRBJ2-2. TRBV21-1 is assigned pseudogene status. The CDR3 contains 11 residues. This CDR3 reads CARGSGGELFF. The CDR3 nucleotides are TGTGCCAGAGGATCTGGCGGGGAGCTGTTTTTT.

This sequence joins TRBV5-4 and TRBJ2-7; 11 bases agree with TRBD1. The germline V gene has CDR1 SGHNT and CDR2 YYREEE (reference sequence). CDR3 length: 15 amino acids. The V segment lost 4 bases and the J segment 2 bases; nucleotides outside the gene matches: 5. CDR3 sequence reads: CASSRRTGGTYEQYF. The CDR3 bases are TGTGCCAGCAGCCGTAGGACAGGGGGCACCTACGAGCAGTACTTC.

The chain has TRBV5-4 and TRBJ1-5; a weak D match, TRBD1 (5 bases). In germline, CDR1 is SGHNT, CDR2 YYREEE (reference sequence). V lost 5 bases, J lost 5 bases, and 17 bases lay in between. This CDR3 comprises 15 residues. The DNA for the CDR3 is TGTGCCAGCAGGACGGGGGGGACCTTCGATCAGCCCCAGCATTTT. This encodes CASRTGGTFDQPQHF.